What follows are 18 T cell receptor beta chains derived from one specimen sequenced in a study of naive CD8 T cells in extremely preterm neonates. Cord blood came from elective full-term cesareans at about 35-41 weeks without labor or membrane rupture. Some clones are missing from TCRdb's copy, which holds only in-frame ones; the method was immunoSEQ multiplex PCR. This repertoire shows approximately 7,700 clones, about 97% found once; its top ten account for less than 0.4%. Sequenced: naive CD8+ T cells from cord blood. These receptor sequences come from a newborn in good health.

V usage is TRBV27 and J usage is TRBJ2-7, with D maybe TRBD1 (6 bases). Trimming took off 3 bases at V and 10 bases at J, with 16 bases between the two ends. Germline values: CDR1 MNHEY, CDR2 SMNVEV (reference sequence). This CDR3 spans 13 amino acids. The CDR3 DNA is TGTGCCAGCAGTTTTATGGACAGAGGTGAACAGTACTTC. Amino acids: CASSFMDRGEQYF.

This clone was seen just once. This sequence joins TRBV27 and TRBJ1-2, with D tentatively TRBD1 (6 bases). This CDR3 has 13 amino acids. Trimming cost V 2 bases and J 4 bases, with 8 bases left between them. CDR1 is MNHEY, CDR2 SMNVEV, per germline (reference sequence). The CDR3: CASSLGQSYGYTF. Here the CDR3 DNA reads TGTGCCAGCAGTTTAGGACAGTCCTATGGCTACACCTTC.

The chain is built from TRBV6-1 and TRBJ1-2; the D is unclear. CDR1 is MNHNS and CDR2 is SASEGT in the germline V gene. Trimming pared 2 bases from V and 1 base from J, leaving 14 bases between. CDR3 size: 16 residues. The CDR3 is CASSERSPRGNYGYTF. The CDR3 region has the DNA TGTGCCAGCAGTGAAAGGTCGCCGCGGGGTAACTATGGCTACACCTTC.

The chain combines TRBV27 with TRBJ2-3, with 9 bases aligning to TRBD1. J was trimmed by 11 bases and V by 2 bases; bases with no gene match: 2. The CDR3 loop spans 12 amino acids. Germline CDR1 is MNHEY and CDR2 is SMNVEV (reference sequence). CDR3 nucleotide sequence: TGTGCCAGCAGTTTAGGGGGACAGGGGCAGTATTTT. Translated: CASSLGGQGQYF.

The rearrangement joins TRBV6-5 to TRBJ1-2; D gene ambiguous. CDR1 is MNHEY and CDR2 is SVGAGI in the germline V gene. Trimming stripped 4 bases from V and 3 bases from J, with 15 bases between. There are 15 residues in the CDR3. CDR3 protein: CASSFSGSDHYGYTF. The DNA of the CDR3 is TGTGCCAGCAGTTTCTCCGGGTCCGACCACTATGGCTACACCTTC.

The chain joins TRBV5-6 to TRBJ2-3; 14 bases align to TRBD2. V trimming: 0 bases; J trimming: 4 bases; junction bases outside the gene matches: 1. Per the germline V gene, CDR1 is SGHDT and CDR2 is YYEEEE. The CDR3 loop spans 16 amino acids. The CDR3 protein is CASSLGTSGGSDTQYF. The CDR3 DNA sequence: TGTGCCAGCAGCTTGGGGACTAGCGGGGGGTCAGATACGCAGTATTTT.

The chain carries TRBV6-1 and TRBJ2-1; D is perhaps TRBD1 (5 bases). Germline V lookup: CDR1 MNHNS, CDR2 SASEGT. V shed 5 bases and J shed 4 bases, with 12 bases lying between them. There are 14 residues in the CDR3. CDR3 nucleotide sequence: TGTGCCAGCAGTTCTAGGGGATCTTACAATGAGCAGTTCTTC. Amino acids: CASSSRGSYNEQFF.

V and J are TRBV27 and TRBJ2-7, with 8 bases fitting TRBD1. CDR1 MNHEY and CDR2 SMNVEV come from the germline V gene (reference sequence). Trimming removed 5 bases from V and 2 bases from J; junction bases left unmatched: 5. The CDR3 contains 14 residues. The CDR3 here is CASSPGTGPYEQYF. The CDR3 DNA is TGTGCCAGCAGTCCAGGGACAGGTCCCTACGAGCAGTACTTC.

The V call is TRBV2, the J call TRBJ2-3; 11 bases align to TRBD2. The CDR3 is made up of 16 amino acids. Germline V gene data show CDR1 as SNHLY and CDR2 as FYNNEI. Unmatched junction bases numbered 6, after V lost 4 bases and J lost 3 bases. CDR3: CASSGPTSGVTDTQYF. The CDR3 coding sequence is TGTGCCAGCAGTGGTCCGACTAGCGGGGTTACAGATACGCAGTATTTT.

V is TRBV4-1 and J is TRBJ2-7; TRBD2 matches at 8 bases. This CDR3 is 16 amino acids long. V was pared by 0 bases and J by 0 bases, with 4 bases of the junction left unmatched. Per germline, CDR1 MGHRA and CDR2 YSYEKL. The CDR3: CASSQDLAGLSYEQYF. The CDR3 nucleotides are TGCGCCAGCAGCCAAGATCTAGCGGGCCTCTCCTACGAGCAGTACTTC.

The chain has TRBV5-4 and TRBJ2-1, with 12 nucleotides matching TRBD2. Trimming removed 0 bases from V and 0 bases from J; junction bases left unmatched: 7. Germline CDR1 is SGHNT and CDR2 is YYREEE (reference sequence). The CDR3 spans 19 residues. For the CDR3, the DNA is TGTGCCAGCAGCTTGGGTACTAGCGGGGGGAAGGGCTCCTACAATGAGCAGTTCTTC. It translates to CASSLGTSGGKGSYNEQFF.

The chain carries TRBV9 and TRBJ1-2; 8 positions agree with TRBD1. CDR1 SGDLS and CDR2 YYNGEE come from the germline V gene. Losses at the gene ends were 3 bases for V and 0 bases for J; bases not matched to a gene: 7. CDR3 size: 16 residues. The CDR3 nucleotides read TGTGCCAGCAGCGGAGATAGGGACAGGCCTAACTATGGCTACACCTTC. Residues: CASSGDRDRPNYGYTF.

The gene calls are TRBV5-5 and TRBJ1-2; 9 nucleotides match TRBD1. Germline loops: CDR1 SGHKS, CDR2 YYEKEE (reference sequence). The CDR3 runs to 15 residues. The trim removed 0 bases at V and 7 bases at J, leaving 7 bases unmatched. As DNA, the CDR3 is TGTGCCAGCAGCTTGGGACAGGGGGAGGGAAGTGGCTACACCTTC. The encoded protein is CASSLGQGEGSGYTF.

The chain links TRBV6-1 to TRBJ1-1; 8 bases map to TRBD1. With 3 bases clipped from V and 7 bases from J, the junction kept 10 bases outside the gene matches. CDR1 is MNHNS and CDR2 is SASEGT in the germline V gene. The CDR3 has 15 residues. DNA of the CDR3: TGTGCCAGCAGTGAGCTAGGACAGGGACCTTTTGAAGCTTTCTTT. As protein: CASSELGQGPFEAFF.

This chain links TRBV4-1 with TRBJ2-7; weak D call: TRBD2 (7 bases). Trimming pared 1 base from V and 1 base from J, leaving 11 bases between. The CDR3 covers 15 residues. Germline assignment: CDR1 MGHRA and CDR2 YSYEKL. Written as DNA, the CDR3 is TGCGCCAGCAGCCAAGTGGAGGGGGGGTCCTACGAGCAGTACTTC. Translating gives CASSQVEGGSYEQYF.

The chain combines TRBV9 with TRBJ2-7, with 7 bases identical to TRBD2. Germline V gene data show CDR1 as SGDLS and CDR2 as YYNGEE. The CDR3 runs to 13 residues. Unmatched junction bases numbered 4, after V lost 4 bases and J lost 3 bases. CDR3 residues: CASSTGGGYEQYF. DNA of the CDR3: TGTGCCAGCAGCACGGGCGGGGGCTACGAGCAGTACTTC.

This chain joins TRBV13 and TRBJ2-1; D may be TRBD2 (6 bases). CDR1 and CDR2 from the germline V gene are PRHDT and FYEKMQ (reference sequence). V gave up 0 bases and J gave up 1 base, with 10 bases separating them. This CDR3 is 16 amino acids long. DNA of the CDR3: TGTGCCAGCAGCTTAGGCCGGGGGAGGTCCTACAATGAGCAGTTCTTC. It yields the protein CASSLGRGRSYNEQFF. The entire variable domain, with the rest obtained from reference TRBV13 and TRBJ2-1, is as follows: AAGVIQSPRHLIKEKRETATLKCYPIPRHDTVYWYQQGPGQDPQFLISFYEKMQSDKGSIPDRFSAQQFSDYHSELNMSSLELGDSALYFCASSLGRGRSYNEQFFGPGTRLTVL.

The gene calls are TRBV7-9 and TRBJ1-1; 7 bases align to TRBD1. Trimming cost V 5 bases and J 3 bases; bases outside gene matches: 6. CDR3 size: 14 residues. Germline CDR1 and CDR2: SEHNR and FQNEAQ (reference sequence). DNA for the CDR3: TGTGCCAGCAGCAATTGGCAGGGGGACACTGAAGCTTTCTTT. This encodes CASSNWQGDTEAFF.